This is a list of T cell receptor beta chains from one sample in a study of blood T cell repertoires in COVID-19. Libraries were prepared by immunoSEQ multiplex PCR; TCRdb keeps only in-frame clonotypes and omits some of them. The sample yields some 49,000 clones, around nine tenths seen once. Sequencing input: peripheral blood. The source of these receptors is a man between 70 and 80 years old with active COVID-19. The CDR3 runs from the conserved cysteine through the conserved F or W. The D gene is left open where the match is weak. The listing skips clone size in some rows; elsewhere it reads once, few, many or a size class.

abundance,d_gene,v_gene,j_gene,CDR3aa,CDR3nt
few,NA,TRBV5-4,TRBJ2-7,CASSPRDTAYEQYF,TGTGCCAGCAGCCCCCGGGACACCGCCTACGAGCAGTACTTC
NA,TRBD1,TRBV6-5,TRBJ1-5,CASSRDRGSNQPQHF,TGTGCCAGCAGTAGAGACAGGGGTAGCAATCAGCCCCAGCATTTT
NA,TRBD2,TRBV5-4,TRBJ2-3,CASSWEGLAGVDTQYF,TGTGCCAGCAGCTGGGAGGGACTAGCGGGAGTGGATACGCAGTATTTT
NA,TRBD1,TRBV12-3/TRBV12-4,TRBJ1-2,CASSFQGAHGYTF,TGTGCCAGCAGTTTTCAGGGGGCACACGGCTACACCTTC
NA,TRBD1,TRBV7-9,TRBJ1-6,CASSSGQDFSPLHF,TGTGCCAGCAGCTCGGGACAGGACTTTTCACCCCTCCACTTT
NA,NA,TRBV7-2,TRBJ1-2,CASSSASGGSRGYTF,TGTGCCAGCAGCTCCGCCTCGGGCGGGTCGCGGGGCTACACCTTC
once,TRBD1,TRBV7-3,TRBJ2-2,CASSLQGAMNTGELFF,TGTGCCAGCAGCCTACAGGGGGCTATGAACACCGGGGAGCTGTTTTTT
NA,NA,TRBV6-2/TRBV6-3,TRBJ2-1,CASSDNNEQFF,TGTGCCAGCAGTGACAACAATGAGCAGTTCTTC
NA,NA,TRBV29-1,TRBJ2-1,CSVRTSISSYNEQFF,TGCAGCGTTCGGACATCTATTAGCTCCTACAATGAGCAGTTCTTC
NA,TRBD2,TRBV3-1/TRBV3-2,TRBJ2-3,CASRSGLARTDTQYF,TGTGCCAGCAGAAGTGGACTAGCCCGCACAGATACGCAGTATTTT
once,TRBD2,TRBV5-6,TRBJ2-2,CASSSRLAGVIGELFF,TGTGCCAGCAGCTCACGACTAGCGGGAGTGATCGGGGAGCTGTTTTTT
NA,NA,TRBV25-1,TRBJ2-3,CASSPHGAGRTDTQYF,TGTGCCAGCAGTCCCCATGGGGCGGGGCGCACAGATACGCAGTATTTT
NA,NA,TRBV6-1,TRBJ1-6,CASSEAVRVNSPLHF,TGTGCCAGCAGTGAAGCGGTCCGAGTAAATTCACCCCTCCACTTT
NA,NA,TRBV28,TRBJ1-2,CASRVINSYGYTF,TGTGCCAGCAGGGTAATTAACAGCTATGGCTACACCTTC
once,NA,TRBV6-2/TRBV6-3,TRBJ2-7,CASSYQRTTPGYEQYF,TGTGCCAGCAGTTACCAGCGGACTACCCCGGGGTACGAGCAGTACTTC
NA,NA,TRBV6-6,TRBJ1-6,CASSYSIWGQSPLHF,TGTGCCAGCAGTTACTCTATCTGGGGGCAATCACCCCTCCACTTT
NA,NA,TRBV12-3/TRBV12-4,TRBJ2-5,CASSSRETQYF,TGTGCCAGCAGCTCTCGAGAGACCCAGTACTTC
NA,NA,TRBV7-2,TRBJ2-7,CASSQDYSSYEQYF,TGTGCCAGCAGCCAAGACTACAGTTCCTACGAGCAGTACTTC
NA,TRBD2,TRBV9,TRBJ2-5,CASSASGSKETQYF,TGTGCCAGCAGCGCTAGCGGGAGTAAAGAGACCCAGTACTTC
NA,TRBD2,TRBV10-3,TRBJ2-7,CAISEGAGAIYEQYF,TGTGCCATCAGTGAGGGAGCGGGGGCCATCTACGAGCAGTACTTC
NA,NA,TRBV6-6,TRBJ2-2,CASSSRLPGELFF,TGTGCCAGCAGTTCGCGGCTCCCCGGGGAGCTGTTTTTT
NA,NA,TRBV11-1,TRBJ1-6,CASSLGHNSPLHF,TGTGCCAGCAGCTTGGGCCACAATTCACCCCTCCACTTT